Included here is one T cell receptor (beta chain) sequence, with context. During active infection, Seattle patients enrolled and were then monitored through disease. The record originates from a study of blood T cell repertoires in COVID-19. At the level of the study: Italy, Spain and the United States were the sources of the convalescent and acute COVID-19 samples. The analysed material was cDNA or gDNA that came from T cells, B-cell-depleted T cells, or PBMCs.

TCRdb's copy holds only in-frame clones and misses some; the assay was immunoSEQ multiplex PCR. The sample contains around 190,000 clones, around nine tenths of which appear only once. With 1 base clipped from V and 7 bases from J, the junction kept 5 bases outside the gene matches. The CDR3 loop spans 15 amino acids. CDR1 KGHDR and CDR2 SFDVKD come from the germline V gene. The chain links TRBV24-1 to TRBJ2-1; 8 nucleotides agree with TRBD2. The sequence derives from a man aged 50 to 59 with COVID-19, enrolled during active disease. Source material: peripheral blood. The CDR3 nucleotides read TGTGCCACCAGTGATTTACGAGCGGGAGTAAATGAGCAGTTCTTC. Residues: CATSDLRAGVNEQFF.